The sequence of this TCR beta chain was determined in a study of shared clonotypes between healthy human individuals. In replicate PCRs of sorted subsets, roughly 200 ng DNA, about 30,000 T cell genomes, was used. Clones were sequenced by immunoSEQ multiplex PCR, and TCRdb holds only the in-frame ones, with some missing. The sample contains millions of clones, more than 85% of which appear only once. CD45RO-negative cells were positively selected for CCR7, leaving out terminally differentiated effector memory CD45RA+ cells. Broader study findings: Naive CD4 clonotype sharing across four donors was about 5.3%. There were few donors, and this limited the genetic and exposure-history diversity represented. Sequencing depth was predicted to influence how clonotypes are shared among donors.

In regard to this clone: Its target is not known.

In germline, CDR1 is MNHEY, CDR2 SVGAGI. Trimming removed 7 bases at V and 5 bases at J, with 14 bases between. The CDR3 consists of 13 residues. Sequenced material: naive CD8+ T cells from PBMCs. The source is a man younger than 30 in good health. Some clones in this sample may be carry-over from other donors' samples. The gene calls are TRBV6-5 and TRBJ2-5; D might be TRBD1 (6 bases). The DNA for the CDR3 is TGTGCCAGCACTACAGGGCGAGGGGAGACCCAGTACTTC. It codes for CASTTGRGETQYF.